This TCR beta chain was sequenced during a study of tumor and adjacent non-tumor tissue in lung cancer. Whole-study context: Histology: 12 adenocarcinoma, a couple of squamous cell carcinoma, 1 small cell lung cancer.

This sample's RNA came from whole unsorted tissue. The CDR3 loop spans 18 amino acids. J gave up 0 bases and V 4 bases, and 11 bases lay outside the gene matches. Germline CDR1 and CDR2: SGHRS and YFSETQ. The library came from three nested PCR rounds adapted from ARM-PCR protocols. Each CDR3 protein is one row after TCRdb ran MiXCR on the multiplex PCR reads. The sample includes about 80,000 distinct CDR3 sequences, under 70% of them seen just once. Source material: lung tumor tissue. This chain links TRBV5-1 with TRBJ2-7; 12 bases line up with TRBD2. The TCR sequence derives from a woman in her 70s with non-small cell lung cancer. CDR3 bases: TGCGCCAGCAGCCCTCTTCATGTGACTAGCGGGAGCTCCTACGAGCAGTACTTC. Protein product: CASSPLHVTSGSSYEQYF.